Listed here is a single TCR beta chain. What it binds is unknown. Unfractionated whole blood yielded total RNA. TCRdb reprocessed the 5' RACE reads with MiXCR, giving one entry per CDR3 protein. The sample records under 100,000 distinct CDR3 sequences, about 16% being singletons. Trimming stripped 0 bases from V and 8 bases from J, with 11 bases between. Looked up from germline, CDR1 is GTSNPN and CDR2 is SVGIG (reference sequence). This CDR3 region has 13 residues. The source of the sample is a study of human T cells and chemical hapten exposure. The overall study: Small volume differences among pooled libraries mainly caused per-sample TCR yield variation. Study-wide points: DPC sensitization produced no change in TCRs with frequency above 1 in 1000.

The rearrangement links TRBV30 to TRBJ1-5; D might be TRBD1 (5 bases). This receptor was obtained from a female donor in good health. Here the CDR3 reads CAWSVSLGEPQHF. CDR3 DNA sequence: TGTGCCTGGAGTGTCAGCCTGGGGGAGCCCCAGCATTTT.